This record looks at one TCR beta chain sequence and its context. This entry is derived from a study of prognosis after radiotherapy for stage I lung cancer. Germline lookup yields CDR1 SGDLS and CDR2 YYNGEE. This CDR3 region has 15 residues. The V and J ends lost 4 bases and 0 bases respectively, with 12 bases between them. Starting from genomic DNA, TCR beta CDR3 was amplified through two-round multiplex PCR. It was primers specific to each TRBV and TRBJ gene that first-round PCR used. TCRdb fed the multiplex PCR reads into MiXCR, producing one record per CDR3 protein. The data contain under 20,000 distinct CDR3 sequences, 55% of them seen just once; the ten biggest clones take up 27%.

The sequencing used PBMCs, collected before or after stereotactic body radiation therapy (not recorded which). V and J are TRBV9 and TRBJ2-3; D remains ambiguous. The source of this sequence is a donor aged 50 or older with non-small cell lung cancer. DNA of the CDR3: TGTGCCAGCAGCAAGTCGACACCTAGCACAGATACGCAGTATTTT. This codes for CASSKSTPSTDTQYF.